The rows below give T cell receptor beta chains drawn from one sample of a study of T cell repertoires in cytomegalovirus infection. TCRdb ran MiXCR on the reads and lists one entry per CDR3 protein. Among fewer than 350,000 distinct CDR3 sequences listed, about a sixth were seen once. Input material: PBMCs. These receptors were obtained from a human donor in good health (CMV status not recorded). Some clones in this sample may be carry-over from other donors' samples. The CDR3 runs from the conserved cysteine through the conserved F or W. The order of the fields is clone size, J gene, V gene, CDR3 protein. Part of the rows lack a size; the others show once, few, many or a class for expanded clones.

>few|TRBJ1-5|TRBV20-1
CSARAGDGNQPQHF
>few|TRBJ1-1|TRBV2
CASSDWGSGPTEAFF
>NA|TRBJ2-1|TRBV6-2/TRBV6-3
CASSFTSLIRYNEQFF
>many|TRBJ2-2|TRBV3-1
CASSQDWVAGPGTGELFF
>NA|TRBJ1-5|TRBV6-1
CASSDSGGGNQPQHF
>NA|TRBJ2-6|TRBV29-1
CSVRGLSGANVLTF
>NA|TRBJ2-5|TRBV5-1
CASSGTGLSETQYF
>few|TRBJ2-1|TRBV2
CASSPVRDEQFF
>NA|TRBJ1-1|TRBV7-6
CASSWGVGREDTEAFF
>many|TRBJ2-5|TRBV6-2/TRBV6-3
CASSYSKVSLEETQYF
>NA|TRBJ2-1|TRBV5-5
CASSLGTASSYNEQFF
>NA|TRBJ1-6|TRBV25-1
CASSAWDSLNSPLHF
>many|TRBJ2-3|TRBV7-2
CASSDLDPRDTQYF
>few|TRBJ2-1|TRBV6-6
CASSSSGGAREQFF
>few|TRBJ1-5|TRBV24-1
CATSAGTINQPQHF
>few|TRBJ1-1|TRBV12-3/TRBV12-4
CASSSLGQGAGAFF
>few|TRBJ1-1|TRBV13
CASSLGRWGTEAFF
>many|TRBJ1-1|TRBV5-4
CASSLGGSGDTEAFF
>many|TRBJ1-5|TRBV12-3/TRBV12-4
CASSPLSDREQPQHF
>many|TRBJ1-5|TRBV7-2
CASSLDVRGQPQHF
>NA|TRBJ1-3|TRBV18
CASSPSLREASGNTIYF
>many|TRBJ2-3|TRBV11-2
CASSFGGGTDTQYF
>few|TRBJ1-4|TRBV25-1
CASSELLGDLGINEKLFF
>few|TRBJ1-4|TRBV27
CASSIYRGQPQGEKLFF
>few|TRBJ1-1|TRBV20-1
CSAQDRVGTEAFF
>many|TRBJ2-7|TRBV7-2
CASSLPSGGKLSYEQYF
>many|TRBJ2-3|TRBV7-6
CASSPQSGLRGTDTQYF
>NA|TRBJ1-1|TRBV6-2/TRBV6-3
CASSYWDRNTEAFF
>few|TRBJ2-7|TRBV2
CASSGAGGLSYEQYF
>few|TRBJ1-4|TRBV12-3/TRBV12-4
CASSLAPEKLFF
>NA|TRBJ1-1|TRBV7-9
CASSLWLGMNTEAFF